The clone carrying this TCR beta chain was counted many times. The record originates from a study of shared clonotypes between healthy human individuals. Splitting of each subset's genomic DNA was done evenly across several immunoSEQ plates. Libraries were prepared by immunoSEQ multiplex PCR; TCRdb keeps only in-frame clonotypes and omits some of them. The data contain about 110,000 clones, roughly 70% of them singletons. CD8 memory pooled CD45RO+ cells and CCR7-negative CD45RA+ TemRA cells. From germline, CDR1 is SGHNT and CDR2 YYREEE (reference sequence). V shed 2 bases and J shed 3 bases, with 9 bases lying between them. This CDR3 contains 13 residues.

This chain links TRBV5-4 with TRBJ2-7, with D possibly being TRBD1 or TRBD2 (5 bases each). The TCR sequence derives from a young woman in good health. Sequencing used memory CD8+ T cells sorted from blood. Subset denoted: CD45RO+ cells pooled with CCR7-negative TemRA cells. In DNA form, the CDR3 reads TGTGCCAGCAGCTTCTGGGGGAACTACGAGCAGTACTTC. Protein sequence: CASSFWGNYEQYF.